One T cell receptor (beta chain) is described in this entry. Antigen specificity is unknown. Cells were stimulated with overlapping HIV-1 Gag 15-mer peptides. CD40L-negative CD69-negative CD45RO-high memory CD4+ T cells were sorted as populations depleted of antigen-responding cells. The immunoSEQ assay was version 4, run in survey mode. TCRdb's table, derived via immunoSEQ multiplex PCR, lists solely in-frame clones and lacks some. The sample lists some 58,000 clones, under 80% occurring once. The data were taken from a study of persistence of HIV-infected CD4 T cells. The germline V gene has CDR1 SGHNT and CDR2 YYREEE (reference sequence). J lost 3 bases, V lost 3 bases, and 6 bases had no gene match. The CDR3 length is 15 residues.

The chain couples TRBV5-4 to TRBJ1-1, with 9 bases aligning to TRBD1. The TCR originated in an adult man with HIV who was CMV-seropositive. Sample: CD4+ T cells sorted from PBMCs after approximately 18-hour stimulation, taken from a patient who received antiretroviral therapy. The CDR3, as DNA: TGTGCCAGCAGCTCACCGGGACAGGGAGACACTGAAGCTTTCTTT. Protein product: CASSSPGQGDTEAFF.